This TCR beta chain originates from a study of blood T cell repertoires in COVID-19. About the research overall: Samples representing acute and convalescent COVID-19 were sourced from the United States, Italy and Spain. Nucleic acid was either cDNA or gDNA, and it came from T cells, B-cell-depleted T cells, or PBMCs.

Original methodology: From reference gene primer amplification, estimates of nucleated cell counts were derived. Data came from immunoSEQ multiplex PCR; TCRdb stores just in-frame clones and leaves some out. V and J calls and clone size are copied from that table; D and trimming were computed from the DNA. Here the sample spans 270,000 or so clones, approximately 89% being singletons. The sequence derives from a woman in her forties who had recovered from COVID-19. Sequencing was carried out using peripheral blood.

The CDR3 sequence is CASSLAGANVLTF. The CDR3 DNA reads as TGTGCCAGCAGCTTGGCAGGGGCCAACGTCCTGACTTTC. J is TRBJ2-6 and V is TRBV5-5; D remains ambiguous. The CDR3 consists of 13 residues. Germline V lookup: CDR1 SGHKS, CDR2 YYEKEE (reference sequence). V was shortened by 0 bases and J by 4 bases, with 2 bases between the two germline ends.